This TCR beta chain was profiled in a study of PD-1 blockade in classical Hodgkin lymphoma. Looking at the study overall: Patients were infused with nivolumab 3 mg/kg every 2 weeks.

This table comes from immunoSEQ multiplex PCR, and its TCRdb copy is limited to in-frame clones, with some not included. Seen here are more than 10,000 clones, about four fifths observed once, and the top ten hold 0.8% to 1%. Indicated time point: cycle 4 day 1 (C4D1), after around six weeks of nivolumab. Each and every patient relapsed after autologous stem cell transplantation, and patients got differing brentuximab vedotin exposure. The authors purified CD4+ T cells from thawed PBMCs by magnetic negative selection. The CDR3 spans 15 residues. Trimming took 2 bases from V and 3 from J; bases not matched to a gene: 5. Per germline, CDR1 MDHEN and CDR2 SYDVKM. Overall study findings and caveats: Whereas CD4+ TCR diversity had risen significantly by C4D1, CD8+ TCR diversity had not.

Turning to this clone: Its antigen is unidentified.

This TCR was recovered from a human donor with classical Hodgkin lymphoma. The source material was CD4+ T cells from blood, sampled before the fourth cycle of nivolumab. The chain joins TRBV28 to TRBJ2-3; TRBD2 aligns across 7 bases. This CDR3 reads CASSLKISGTDTQYF. The CDR3 nucleotides are TGTGCCAGCAGTTTAAAGATTAGCGGGACAGATACGCAGTATTTT.